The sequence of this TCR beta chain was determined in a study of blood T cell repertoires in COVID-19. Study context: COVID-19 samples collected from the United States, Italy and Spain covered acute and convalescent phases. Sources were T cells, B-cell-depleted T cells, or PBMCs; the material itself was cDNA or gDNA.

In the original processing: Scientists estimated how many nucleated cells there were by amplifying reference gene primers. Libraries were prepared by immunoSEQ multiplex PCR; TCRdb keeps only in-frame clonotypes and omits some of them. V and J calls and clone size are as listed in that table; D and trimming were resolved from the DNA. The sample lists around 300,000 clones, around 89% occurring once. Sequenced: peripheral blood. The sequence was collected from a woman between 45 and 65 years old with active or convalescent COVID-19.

The CDR3 DNA sequence: TGTGCCATCAGTGGACAGATGAACACTGAAGCTTTCTTT. This encodes CAISGQMNTEAFF. This chain connects TRBV10-3 to TRBJ1-1; D is possibly TRBD1 (5 bases). The germline CDR1 and CDR2 sequences are ENHRY and SYGVKD. There are 13 residues in the CDR3. V shed 4 bases and J shed 0 bases, with 6 bases lying between them.